This TCR beta chain stems from a study of blood T cells in healthy people across ages. Trimming removed 6 bases at V and 5 bases at J, with 22 bases between. The length of the CDR3 is 16 residues. Germline assignment: CDR1 MRHNA and CDR2 SNTAGT. This clonotype was seen many times. PBMCs, at least 7 million per sample, were isolated. PCR was performed a second time for about 6 to 11 cycles using a sample-barcoded 5' primer and a J-beta primer mix. TCRdb independently ran MiXCR on the 5' RACE reads; one entry per CDR3 protein. This table has 1.5 million to 2 million distinct CDR3 sequences, 28% appearing once.

The sequencing input was blood. The sequence came from a woman aged 30 to 39 in good health. This chain joins TRBV6-4 and TRBJ1-2, with D possibly being TRBD1 (6 bases). The CDR3 bases are TGTGCCAGCAGGGCTACAGGCGGGGGCATTTGGTATGGCTACACCTTC. Its protein is CASRATGGGIWYGYTF.